These T cell receptor beta chains were read from a single sample in a study of shared clonotypes between healthy human individuals. Generated by immunoSEQ multiplex PCR, the TCRdb table keeps only in-frame clones and is missing some. The sample has around 1.9 million clones; about 94% are singletons. Input material: naive CD8+ T cells from PBMCs. The source is a man between 18 and 35 years old in good health. Some clones in this sample may be carry-over from other donors' samples. CDR3s include the opening cysteine and the closing phenylalanine or tryptophan. Each record gives: clone size, D gene, V gene, J gene, CDR3 DNA, CDR3 protein. A D gene is named only where the DNA matches it firmly. Rows may omit the clone size; those that give it use once, few, many or a size class.

clone size: NA
D gene: NA
V gene: TRBV4-3
J gene: TRBJ2-7
CDR3 DNA: TGCGCCAGCAGCCAAGAGGGGGGGCCCTCCTACGAGCAGTACTTC
CDR3 protein: CASSQEGGPSYEQYF

clone size: NA
D gene: NA
V gene: TRBV10-2
J gene: TRBJ2-3
CDR3 DNA: TGCGCCAGCATCCCCCGCCGGGAAAGTGGAGATACGCAGTATTTT
CDR3 protein: CASIPRRESGDTQYF

clone size: NA
D gene: NA
V gene: TRBV28
J gene: TRBJ2-3
CDR3 DNA: TGTGCCAGCAGTTTAGACGGAACCACAGATACGCAGTATTTT
CDR3 protein: CASSLDGTTDTQYF

clone size: once
D gene: NA
V gene: TRBV7-8
J gene: TRBJ2-3
CDR3 DNA: TGTGCCAGCAGCTTAGCCCCGGGAGCCACAGATACGCAGTATTTT
CDR3 protein: CASSLAPGATDTQYF

clone size: NA
D gene: TRBD2
V gene: TRBV11-2
J gene: TRBJ2-7
CDR3 DNA: TGTGCCAGCAGCTGGGCGGGAGAGGGCTACGAGCAGTACTTC
CDR3 protein: CASSWAGEGYEQYF

clone size: NA
D gene: NA
V gene: TRBV28
J gene: TRBJ1-3
CDR3 DNA: TGTGCCAGCAGCTTGCTAGGTCTGAGAGGAAACACCATATATTTT
CDR3 protein: CASSLLGLRGNTIYF

clone size: once
D gene: NA
V gene: TRBV13
J gene: TRBJ1-1
CDR3 DNA: TGTGCCAGCAGCCCCCACATGGATTTCCGGCTCACTGAAGCTTTCTTT
CDR3 protein: CASSPHMDFRLTEAFF

clone size: once
D gene: NA
V gene: TRBV21-1
J gene: TRBJ1-1
CDR3 DNA: TGTGCCAGCAGCAAAGGGACAGGCCCCCTTCGACGAGCTTTCTTT
CDR3 protein: CASSKGTGPLRRAFF

clone size: NA
D gene: TRBD2
V gene: TRBV6-1
J gene: TRBJ2-7
CDR3 DNA: TGTGCCAGCAGTGAAATAGGGACTAGCGTCAGCCTCGAGCAGTACTTC
CDR3 protein: CASSEIGTSVSLEQYF

clone size: once
D gene: TRBD2
V gene: TRBV7-9
J gene: TRBJ2-2
CDR3 DNA: TGTGCCAGCCTTGCTGTGGCTAGCGGGAGGGGGAACACCGGGGAGCTGTTTTTT
CDR3 protein: CASLAVASGRGNTGELFF

clone size: NA
D gene: TRBD1
V gene: TRBV27
J gene: TRBJ2-7
CDR3 DNA: TGTGCCAGCAGTTTGACAGGGGAATCCTACGAGCAGTACTTC
CDR3 protein: CASSLTGESYEQYF

clone size: NA
D gene: TRBD2
V gene: TRBV6-6
J gene: TRBJ2-1
CDR3 DNA: TGTGCCAGCAGATTAGCGGGAGTCGTGGGCAATGAGCAGTTCTTC
CDR3 protein: CASRLAGVVGNEQFF

clone size: NA
D gene: NA
V gene: TRBV7-9
J gene: TRBJ1-5
CDR3 DNA: TGTGCCAGCAGCCAAGGACGCTTCAATCAGCCCCAGCATTTT
CDR3 protein: CASSQGRFNQPQHF

clone size: NA
D gene: NA
V gene: TRBV5-5
J gene: TRBJ2-7
CDR3 DNA: TGTGCCAGCAGCTTCCGGGACTCCTACTACGAGCAGTACTTC
CDR3 protein: CASSFRDSYYEQYF

clone size: once
D gene: NA
V gene: TRBV18
J gene: TRBJ2-2
CDR3 DNA: TGTGCCAGCTCAGATTCAGGGAGCACCGGGGAGCTGTTTTTT
CDR3 protein: CASSDSGSTGELFF

clone size: NA
D gene: NA
V gene: TRBV2
J gene: TRBJ1-1
CDR3 DNA: TGTGCCAGCAGTGATGTCCCAGGGCAATTCACTGAAGCTTTCTTT
CDR3 protein: CASSDVPGQFTEAFF

clone size: NA
D gene: TRBD1
V gene: TRBV27
J gene: TRBJ1-5
CDR3 DNA: TGTGCCAGCAGGGGACAGGGGTTTCAGCCCCAGCATTTT
CDR3 protein: CASRGQGFQPQHF

clone size: NA
D gene: TRBD2
V gene: TRBV15
J gene: TRBJ2-1
CDR3 DNA: TGTGCCACCAGCAGAGACTGGGGAGCTAGCGGGAGTACGACGCAGTTCTTC
CDR3 protein: CATSRDWGASGSTTQFF

clone size: NA
D gene: NA
V gene: TRBV27
J gene: TRBJ2-2
CDR3 DNA: TGTGCCAGCACCTCCACGGCCAGGGTGGGGCTGTTTTTT
CDR3 protein: CASTSTARVGLFF

clone size: NA
D gene: NA
V gene: TRBV6-5
J gene: TRBJ2-5
CDR3 DNA: TGTGCCAGCAGACACAGGGCAGGCCAGCAAGAGACCCAGTACTTC
CDR3 protein: CASRHRAGQQETQYF

clone size: NA
D gene: TRBD2
V gene: TRBV27
J gene: TRBJ2-3
CDR3 DNA: TGTGCCAGCAGTTTGGCGGGAGGGCCTAATACGCAGTATTTT
CDR3 protein: CASSLAGGPNTQYF

clone size: NA
D gene: NA
V gene: TRBV9
J gene: TRBJ1-4
CDR3 DNA: TGTGCCAGCAGCGACCGGGACACAGCTAATGAAAAACTGTTTTTT
CDR3 protein: CASSDRDTANEKLFF

clone size: NA
D gene: TRBD1
V gene: TRBV5-1
J gene: TRBJ1-2
CDR3 DNA: TGCGCCAGCAGCCTAGAAGGACAGGGCTATGGCTACACCTTC
CDR3 protein: CASSLEGQGYGYTF

clone size: NA
D gene: NA
V gene: TRBV27
J gene: TRBJ2-3
CDR3 DNA: TGTGCCAGCAGGCTCAGGGGTGGACTAACAGATACGCAGTATTTT
CDR3 protein: CASRLRGGLTDTQYF

clone size: NA
D gene: TRBD2
V gene: TRBV19
J gene: TRBJ2-7
CDR3 DNA: TGTGCCAGTAGTATTGGGGGGGTTACCTACGAGCAGTACTTC
CDR3 protein: CASSIGGVTYEQYF

clone size: NA
D gene: TRBD2
V gene: TRBV4-1
J gene: TRBJ2-1
CDR3 DNA: TGCGCCAGCAGCCAAGATTGGCTAGCGGGAATCCCTTCCTACAATGAGCAGTTCTTC
CDR3 protein: CASSQDWLAGIPSYNEQFF

clone size: NA
D gene: NA
V gene: TRBV19
J gene: TRBJ1-1
CDR3 DNA: TGTGCCAGTAGCATCATAGTGAACACTGAAGCTTTCTTT
CDR3 protein: CASSIIVNTEAFF

clone size: NA
D gene: NA
V gene: TRBV5-4
J gene: TRBJ1-1
CDR3 DNA: TGTGCCAGCATTCATTCTGGCTGGGGTGAGAGGGAGACTGAAGCTTTCTTT
CDR3 protein: CASIHSGWGERETEAFF

clone size: NA
D gene: NA
V gene: TRBV9
J gene: TRBJ2-1
CDR3 DNA: TGTGCCAGCAGCGCGAAAGGGGACCCAGGCGGCGAGCAGTTCTTC
CDR3 protein: CASSAKGDPGGEQFF

clone size: NA
D gene: NA
V gene: TRBV11-3
J gene: TRBJ2-7
CDR3 DNA: TGTGCCAGCAGCCCAAATACAGCATCCGAGCAGTACTTC
CDR3 protein: CASSPNTASEQYF

clone size: NA
D gene: TRBD1
V gene: TRBV29-1
J gene: TRBJ2-7
CDR3 DNA: TGCAGCGTGAAGGGACAGTCGGTCTACGAGCAGTACTTC
CDR3 protein: CSVKGQSVYEQYF

clone size: NA
D gene: TRBD1
V gene: TRBV30
J gene: TRBJ2-3
CDR3 DNA: TGTGCCTGGCAAAAGGGACAGGAGATCACAGATACGCAGTATTTT
CDR3 protein: CAWQKGQEITDTQYF